The rows below give T cell receptor beta chains drawn from one sample of a study of T cell repertoires in cytomegalovirus infection. TCRdb re-called the reads with MiXCR, one entry per CDR3 protein. The sample consists of some 120,000 distinct CDR3 sequences, 10% of them appearing once. These receptors have no known antigen. The sample comprised PBMCs, sequenced either directly or after in vitro stimulation (not recorded which). Receptor source: a human donor in good health (CMV status not recorded). Some clones in this sample may be carry-over from other donors' samples. CDR3s include the opening cysteine and the closing phenylalanine or tryptophan. The D gene is left open where the match is weak. Only some rows state a clone size, as once, few, many or a class for expanded clones.

V gene	clone size	D gene	J gene	CDR3 protein	CDR3 DNA
TRBV4-1	many	TRBD2	TRBJ2-5	CASSQGTSGVPTGYQYF	TGCGCCAGCAGCCAAGGGACTAGCGGGGTCCCGACGGGTTATCAGTACTTC
TRBV15	few	-	TRBJ2-2	CATSRGQQGLGELFF	TGTGCCACCAGCAGAGGACAGCAAGGCCTCGGGGAGCTGTTTTTT
TRBV7-2	many	-	TRBJ1-2	CASSLAGVSYNYGYTF	TGTGCCAGCAGCTTAGCAGGGGTTTCTTATAACTATGGCTACACCTTC
TRBV19	-	-	TRBJ1-4	CASSITGRATNEKLFF	TGTGCCAGTAGTATTACAGGGAGGGCAACTAATGAAAAACTGTTTTTT
TRBV24-1	-	TRBD2	TRBJ2-1	CATGATSGFGYDNEQFF	TGTGCCACCGGCGCGACTAGCGGGTTTGGTTACGACAATGAGCAGTTCTTC
TRBV28	few	-	TRBJ2-7	CASIGGKYEQYF	TGTGCCAGCATCGGGGGCAAGTACGAGCAGTACTTC
TRBV4-1	few	TRBD2	TRBJ2-1	CASSQEGTSAAYNEQFF	TGCGCCAGCAGCCAAGAAGGTACTAGCGCCGCCTACAATGAGCAGTTCTTC
TRBV6-4	many	TRBD1	TRBJ2-2	CASSRTGETGELFF	TGTGCCAGCAGCCGAACAGGGGAAACCGGGGAGCTGTTTTTT
TRBV12-3/TRBV12-4	-	-	TRBJ1-3	CASRSPAGNTIYF	TGTGCCAGCAGAAGTCCAGCTGGAAACACCATATATTTT
TRBV7-2	many	-	TRBJ1-1	CASSLASGQSAFF	TGTGCCAGCAGCTTAGCGTCAGGACAGTCGGCTTTCTTT
TRBV7-2	few	TRBD2	TRBJ2-1	CASSLAVASGAYNEQFF	TGTGCCAGCAGCTTAGCAGTGGCTAGCGGTGCCTACAATGAGCAGTTCTTC
TRBV20-1	many	-	TRBJ1-5	CSARARTASNQPQHF	TGCAGTGCTAGAGCTAGGACAGCCAGCAATCAGCCCCAGCATTTT
TRBV7-9	many	TRBD1	TRBJ1-1	CASSSAFTGGDTEAFF	TGTGCCAGCAGCTCTGCCTTCACAGGGGGGGACACTGAAGCTTTCTTT
TRBV12-3/TRBV12-4	many	-	TRBJ1-5	CASSLGGGNQPQHF	TGTGCCAGCAGCCTGGGGGGGGGCAATCAGCCCCAGCATTTT
TRBV15	few	-	TRBJ1-5	CATSRDRTNNQPQHF	TGTGCCACCAGCAGAGACAGGACAAACAATCAGCCCCAGCATTTT
TRBV7-6	many	-	TRBJ1-1	CASSFRKGKNTEAFF	TGTGCCAGCAGCTTTCGGAAAGGGAAGAACACTGAAGCTTTCTTT
TRBV12-3/TRBV12-4	-	-	TRBJ1-3	CASSFDAGRGNTIYF	TGTGCCAGCAGTTTTGATGCGGGAAGAGGAAACACCATATATTTT
TRBV2	once	-	TRBJ2-1	CASSVTSTTYNEQFF	TGTGCCAGCAGTGTAACTAGCACCACCTACAATGAGCAGTTCTTC
TRBV20-1	many	TRBD1	TRBJ1-1	CSAPTRQGRTEAFF	TGCAGTGCTCCAACGAGACAGGGCCGAACTGAAGCTTTCTTT
TRBV25-1	many	TRBD1	TRBJ1-2	CASRKDRVGYTF	TGTGCCAGCAGAAAAGACAGGGTCGGCTACACCTTC
TRBV5-4	many	TRBD2	TRBJ2-3	CASSLSGLAFTDTQYF	TGTGCCAGCAGCTTGTCTGGACTAGCATTCACAGATACGCAGTATTTT
TRBV2	few	-	TRBJ2-3	CASSPPPGSDTQYF	TGTGCCAGCAGTCCCCCCCCAGGGTCAGATACGCAGTATTTT
TRBV4-3	many	-	TRBJ1-2	CASSRAGEGYGYTF	TGCGCCAGCAGCCGCGCAGGGGAGGGCTATGGCTACACCTTC
TRBV7-2	many	-	TRBJ1-1	CASSLAPGMGTEAFF	TGTGCCAGCAGCTTAGCACCGGGGATGGGAACTGAAGCTTTCTTT
TRBV12-3/TRBV12-4	many	-	TRBJ1-2	CASSPNRVDYGYTF	TGTGCCAGCAGCCCCAACAGGGTGGACTATGGCTACACCTTC
TRBV27	-	TRBD1	TRBJ2-2	CASSLGTANTGELFF	TGTGCCAGCAGTCTCGGGACAGCGAACACCGGGGAGCTGTTTTTT
TRBV11-1	-	-	TRBJ2-3	CASSYSPGLTDTQYF	TGTGCCAGCAGCTATTCCCCGGGGTTAACAGATACGCAGTATTTT
TRBV7-9	many	TRBD1	TRBJ1-1	CASSSGQGVSEAFF	TGTGCCAGCAGCTCGGGACAGGGTGTCTCTGAAGCTTTCTTT
TRBV28	many	-	TRBJ2-5	CASNPPGRLGETQYF	TGTGCCAGCAACCCTCCTGGAAGGTTGGGAGAGACCCAGTACTTC
TRBV28	few	TRBD2	TRBJ2-1	CASSFRTSVGRNEQFF	TGTGCCAGCAGTTTCCGGACTAGCGTGGGGAGAAATGAGCAGTTCTTC
TRBV11-2	few	TRBD2	TRBJ2-3	CASSFSTSGSADTQYF	TGTGCCAGCAGCTTCTCAACTAGCGGGAGTGCAGATACGCAGTATTTT
TRBV19	-	TRBD2	TRBJ2-5	CASSNSGRAAETQYF	TGTGCCAGTAGTAATAGCGGGAGGGCCGCGGAGACCCAGTACTTC
TRBV7-2	many	-	TRBJ2-2	CASTLGRGHTGELFF	TGTGCCAGCACCCTGGGCAGGGGTCACACCGGGGAGCTGTTTTTT
TRBV20-1	-	TRBD2	TRBJ2-3	CSAISFSGWGTDTQYF	TGCAGTGCTATTTCTTTTAGCGGGTGGGGCACAGATACGCAGTATTTT
TRBV5-6	-	-	TRBJ2-3	CASSPFRPSRFRISTDTQYF	TGTGCCAGCAGCCCTTTTCGGCCAAGTCGGTTTCGGATTAGCACAGATACGCAGTATTTT
TRBV29-1	-	-	TRBJ1-1	CSVLRENTEAFF	TGCAGCGTTTTACGGGAGAACACTGAAGCTTTCTTT
TRBV15	many	TRBD2	TRBJ2-1	CATSTLAASGYNEQFF	TGTGCCACCAGCACCTTAGCGGCTAGCGGATACAATGAGCAGTTCTTC
TRBV9	many	-	TRBJ2-3	CASSPGQHSTDTQYF	TGTGCCAGCAGCCCCGGACAGCATAGCACAGATACGCAGTATTTT
TRBV25-1	-	TRBD1	TRBJ2-2	CASSVAGTGGGELFF	TGTGCCAGCAGTGTTGCCGGGACAGGGGGCGGGGAGCTGTTTTTT
TRBV4-1	many	TRBD2	TRBJ2-3	CASSLGTSGIQYF	TGCGCCAGCAGCCTCGGGACTAGCGGGATTCAGTATTTT
TRBV7-6	few	TRBD2	TRBJ2-3	CASTAGAGGRDTQYF	TGTGCCAGCACCGCGGGGGCGGGAGGAAGAGATACGCAGTATTTT
TRBV7-6	many	TRBD2	TRBJ2-7	CASSLGLAGGNEQYF	TGTGCCAGCAGCTTAGGACTAGCGGGAGGTAACGAGCAGTACTTC
TRBV28	many	-	TRBJ1-1	CASSLYQGPADTEAFF	TGTGCCAGCAGTTTATACCAGGGGCCGGCGGACACTGAAGCTTTCTTT
TRBV7-2	many	TRBD2	TRBJ2-5	CASSLETSGKETQYF	TGTGCCAGCAGCTTAGAGACTAGCGGGAAAGAGACCCAGTACTTC
TRBV6-6	many	-	TRBJ1-3	CASGQRTPGNTIYF	TGTGCCAGCGGACAGAGGACACCTGGAAACACCATATATTTT
TRBV14	many	-	TRBJ2-7	CASSLIGNEQYF	TGTGCCAGCAGCCTGATCGGCAATGAGCAGTACTTC
TRBV7-2	many	TRBD2	TRBJ2-1	CASSPAGQSQFF	TGTGCCAGCAGCCCAGCGGGGCAATCGCAGTTCTTC
TRBV19	-	-	TRBJ2-2	CATNRIGELFF	TGTGCCACCAATCGGATCGGGGAGCTGTTTTTT
TRBV6-2/TRBV6-3	many	-	TRBJ1-2	CASGGGPNYGYTF	TGTGCCAGTGGAGGGGGGCCGAACTATGGCTACACCTTC
TRBV4-3	few	-	TRBJ1-2	CASSQGGRGGYGYTF	TGCGCCAGCAGCCAAGGAGGCAGGGGAGGCTATGGCTACACCTTC
TRBV7-2	many	TRBD2	TRBJ2-1	CASSSTQTSRQFF	TGTGCCAGCAGCTCCACTCAGACTAGCAGGCAGTTCTTC
TRBV6-1	many	TRBD2	TRBJ2-1	CASSTSGGVYNEQFF	TGTGCCAGCAGTACTAGCGGGGGGGTTTACAATGAGCAGTTCTTC